The clone carrying this TCR beta chain came up a few times. The antigen is not known. The record originates from a study of vaccination and CD4 T cells after COVID-19. Across the study: Median time from second vaccine dose to sampling was about 70 days (14 to 241). Overlapping SARS-CoV-2, HCoV-NL63, HCoV-OC43 and HCoV-229E spike peptides were used to stimulate cells.

The CDR3 has 12 residues. The germline V gene encodes CDR1 SGHTA and CDR2 FQGNSA. Trimming took off 2 bases at V and 8 bases at J, with 9 bases between the two ends. Oncomine TCR Beta short-read sequencing was applied to DNA from cultured CD4+ T cells. MiXCR was run by TCRdb on the PCR reads, yielding one entry per CDR3 protein. The table lists several thousand distinct CDR3 sequences, around three fifths of them singletons. Treatment described: roughly 11-day PBMC culture with coronavirus spike peptide pools or control peptides (ViraFEST assay). J is TRBJ1-2 and V is TRBV7-2, with a possible D match to TRBD1 (6 bases). The source is a human donor who had recovered from COVID-19. The source material was CD4+ T cells from blood, cultured in vitro. The CDR3 DNA is TGTGCCAGCAGCTTACAGGGGAGGGGCTACACCTTC. Translation gives CASSLQGRGYTF.